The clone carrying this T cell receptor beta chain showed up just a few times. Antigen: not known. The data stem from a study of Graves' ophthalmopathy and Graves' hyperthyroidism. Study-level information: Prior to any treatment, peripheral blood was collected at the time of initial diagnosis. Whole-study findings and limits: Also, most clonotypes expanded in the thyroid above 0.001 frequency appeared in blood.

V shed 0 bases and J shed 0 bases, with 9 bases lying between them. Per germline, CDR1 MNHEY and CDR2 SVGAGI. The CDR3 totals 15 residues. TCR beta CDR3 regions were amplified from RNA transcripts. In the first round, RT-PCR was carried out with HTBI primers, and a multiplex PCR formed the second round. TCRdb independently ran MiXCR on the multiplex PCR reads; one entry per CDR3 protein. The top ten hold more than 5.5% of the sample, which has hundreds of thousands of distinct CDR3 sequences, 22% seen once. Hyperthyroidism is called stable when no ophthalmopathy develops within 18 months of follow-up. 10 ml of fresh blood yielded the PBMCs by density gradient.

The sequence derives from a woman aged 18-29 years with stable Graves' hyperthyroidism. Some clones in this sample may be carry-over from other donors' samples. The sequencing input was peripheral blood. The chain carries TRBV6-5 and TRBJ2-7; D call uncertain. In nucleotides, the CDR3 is TGTGCCAGCAGTTACTCCGCGGTTATCTCCTACGAGCAGTACTTC. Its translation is CASSYSAVISYEQYF.